This TCR beta chain is from a study of T-cell reconstitution after alpha-beta-depleted transplantation in children. Regarding the study as a whole: Newly produced T cells mostly provided counts and TCRbeta diversity after one year, as hyperexpanded clones declined.

This clonotype was recorded many times. The antigen is undetermined. The germline CDR1 and CDR2 sequences are DFQATT and SNEGSKA (reference sequence). Trimming at V came to 6 bases and at J to 7 bases, leaving 19 bases not matched to a gene. This CDR3 spans 16 amino acids. TCRbeta library preparation incorporated unique molecular identifiers. Each CDR3 protein gets one entry after TCRdb re-called the PCR reads with MiXCR. The sample includes 140,000 to 150,000 distinct CDR3 sequences, about 9% seen only once; the top ten take about a sixth. Sequencing used PBMCs, mostly from graft donor cells, obtained 180 days after TCRalphabeta/CD19-depleted stem cell transplant. The sequence derives from a female patient aged 2-9 years who had a stem cell transplant for congenital amegakaryocytic thrombocytopenia, so the T cells may come from the graft donor. The chain uses TRBV20-1 and TRBJ2-3, with 7 bases matching TRBD1. CDR3 in DNA: TGCAGTGCCGCAGGGGGTTCGTGTTTTCGGGGCTATACGCAGTATTTT. Translating it yields CSAAGGSCFRGYTQYF.